The sequence of this T cell receptor beta chain was determined in a study of beta chain features in type 1 diabetes. Whole-study findings and limits: Patients with type 1 diabetes carried fewer insertions and had more deletions at their VDJ junctions. Moderate but significant shortening of TCRB CDR3s was recorded in all four CD4+ subsets from Type 1 diabetes patients.

In its sample, this clone was seen a few times. Its specificity is unknown. The investigators reverse transcribed all of the isolated RNA, so they sequenced expressed TCRB transcripts. TCRdb's copy holds only in-frame clones and misses some; the assay was immunoSEQ multiplex PCR. The table has a few hundred thousand clones, approximately 13% seen once. Trimming took off 2 bases at V and 7 bases at J, with 9 bases between the two ends. From germline, CDR1 is MNHNS and CDR2 SASEGT. CDR3 length: 13 amino acids. The clonotype originates from a young man with type 1 diabetes. The sequencing input was naive CD4+ T cells from blood. The rearrangement uses TRBV6-1 and TRBJ1-5; D call uncertain. CDR3 sequence (DNA): TGTGCCAGCAGTGAAACGGGAAAACAGCCCCAGCATTTT. This encodes CASSETGKQPQHF.